This TCR beta chain appears in the sequencing data of a study of monozygotic twins with inflammatory bowel disease. Findings and limits, study-wide: Healthy twins showed more clonotype sharing with others than IBD patients, especially patients with disease activity. Using the inverse Simpson index, IBD patients had lower TCRbeta diversity than healthy co-twins.

Two nested PCRs, run for approximately 17 and 9 cycles, were applied to TCRalpha and TCRbeta cDNA. TCRdb reworked the 5' RACE reads into one entry per CDR3 protein, no DNA. The repertoire table contains 300,000 to 400,000 distinct CDR3 sequences. Germline V gene sequence: CDR1 SGHRS, CDR2 YFSETQ. The CDR3 sequence is 19 residues long. Every single donor had a roughly 2.5 ml blood sample drawn. Regarding this clonotype: Its specificity is not known.

The TCR was taken from a human donor with ulcerative colitis or Crohn's disease, or a healthy co-twin of an affected twin (not recorded which). V is TRBV5-1 and J is TRBJ2-7; TCRdb picks TRBD2, but there is no DNA to check that call. Sequencing input: blood. CDR3 sequence reads: CASSLESVSGRAVPAEQYF.